This entry lists 7 T cell receptor beta chains sequenced from one sample in a study of blood T cell repertoires in COVID-19. Produced via immunoSEQ multiplex PCR; TCRdb's table is partial and in-frame only. The sample holds over 80,000 clones, approximately 90% seen once. Source material: peripheral blood. These receptor sequences come from a man between 60 and 75 years old with acute or convalescent COVID-19.

The gene calls are TRBV19 and TRBJ1-2; D unclear. Germline CDR1 is LNHDA and CDR2 is SQIVND (reference sequence). This CDR3 comprises 14 residues. V was pared by 1 base and J by 0 bases, with 6 bases between. CDR3 residues: CASSIAGTNYGYTF. The CDR3, as DNA: TGTGCCAGTAGTATAGCGGGGACTAACTATGGCTACACCTTC.

The rearrangement joins TRBV15 to TRBJ2-1; 9 nucleotides agree with TRBD1. Per germline, CDR1 LNHNV and CDR2 YYDKDF (reference sequence). The CDR3 is made up of 15 amino acids. With V trimmed by 1 base and J by 4 bases, 2 bases remained unmatched. CDR3 bases: TGTGCCACCAGCAGAGGACAGGGGGAATACAATGAGCAGTTCTTC. Amino acid sequence: CATSRGQGEYNEQFF.

This chain joins TRBV24-1 and TRBJ2-1; 7 bases line up with TRBD2. In germline, CDR1 is KGHDR, CDR2 SFDVKD. This CDR3 region has 14 residues. The V gene end was trimmed by 7 bases and the J gene end by 9 bases; junction bases not matched to a gene: 11. CDR3 in amino acids: CATRTSAPGGEQFF. DNA of the CDR3: TGTGCCACCAGAACTAGCGCACCCGGAGGTGAGCAGTTCTTC.

The chain joins TRBV29-1 to TRBJ2-7; TRBD2 agrees at 10 bases. With V trimmed by 4 bases and J by 5 bases, 8 bases remained unmatched. CDR1 and CDR2 (germline): SQVTM, ANQGSEA. This CDR3 region has 14 residues. The CDR3 spells CSVALAGDLDEQYF. The CDR3 coding sequence is TGCAGCGTTGCGCTAGCGGGAGATCTGGACGAGCAGTACTTC.

J is TRBJ2-7 and V is TRBV10-2; possible D gene TRBD2, 6 bases. Trimming pared 6 bases from V and 0 bases from J, leaving 15 bases between. Germline V lookup: CDR1 WSHSY, CDR2 SAAADI. This CDR3 region has 15 residues. The CDR3 region has the DNA TGCGCCAGCAGAAAGGAGGACGGGAGCTCCTACGAGCAGTACTTC. Its protein product is CASRKEDGSSYEQYF.

The V and J genes are TRBV9 and TRBJ1-6; D is perhaps TRBD1 (6 bases). The V end lost 3 bases, the J end lost 7 bases, and 8 bases lay between the germline ends. The germline V gene has CDR1 SGDLS and CDR2 YYNGEE. This CDR3 spans 13 amino acids. In DNA, the CDR3 is TGTGCCAGCAGCGCCACAGGGAATTCACCCCTCCACTTT. This encodes CASSATGNSPLHF.

V usage is TRBV28 and J usage is TRBJ2-2; 10 nucleotides agree with TRBD2. Per germline, CDR1 MDHEN and CDR2 SYDVKM. The J segment lost 1 base and the V segment lost 8 bases, leaving 1 base of the junction unmatched. The CDR3 loop spans 14 amino acids. The CDR3 region is CASRTSGNTGELFF. The CDR3 nucleotides read TGTGCCAGCCGGACTAGCGGGAACACCGGGGAGCTGTTTTTT.